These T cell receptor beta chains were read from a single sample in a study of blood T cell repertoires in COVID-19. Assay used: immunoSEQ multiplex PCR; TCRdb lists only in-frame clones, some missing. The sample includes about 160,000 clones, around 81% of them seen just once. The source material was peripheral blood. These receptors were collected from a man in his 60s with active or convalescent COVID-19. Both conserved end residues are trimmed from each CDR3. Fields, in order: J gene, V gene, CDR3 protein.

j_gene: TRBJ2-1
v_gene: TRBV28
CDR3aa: ASSSRDSYNEQF

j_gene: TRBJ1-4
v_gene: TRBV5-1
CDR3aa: ASSLGGATNEKLF

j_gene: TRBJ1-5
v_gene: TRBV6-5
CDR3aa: ASSFGGGSNQPQH

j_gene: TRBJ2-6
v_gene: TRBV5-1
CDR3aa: ASSLANSGANVLT

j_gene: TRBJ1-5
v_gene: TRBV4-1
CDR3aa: ASSQDRGTGQNQPQH

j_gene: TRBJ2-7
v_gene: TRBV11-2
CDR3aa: ASSPPWSSYEQY

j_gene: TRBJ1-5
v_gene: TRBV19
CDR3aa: ASSPRGQGDNQPQH

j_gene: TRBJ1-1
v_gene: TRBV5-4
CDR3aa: ASSSYTEAF

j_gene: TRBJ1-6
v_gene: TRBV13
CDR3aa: ASSWGGTENSPLH

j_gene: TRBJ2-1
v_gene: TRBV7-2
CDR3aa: ASSPRQGQNHQEQF

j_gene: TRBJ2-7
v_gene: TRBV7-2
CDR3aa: ASSLPPISYEQY

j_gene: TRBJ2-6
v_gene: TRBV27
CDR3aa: ASSSPGDSGANVLT

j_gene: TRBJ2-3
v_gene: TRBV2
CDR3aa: ASSDLDSASTDTQY

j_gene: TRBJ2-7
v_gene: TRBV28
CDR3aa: ASRASGNSYEQY

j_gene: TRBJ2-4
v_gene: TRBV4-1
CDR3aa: ASSQSPGTPAPSIQY

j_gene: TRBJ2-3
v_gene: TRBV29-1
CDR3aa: NRQGAEDTQY

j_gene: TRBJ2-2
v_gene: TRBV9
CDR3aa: ASSATGGLAGRPGELF

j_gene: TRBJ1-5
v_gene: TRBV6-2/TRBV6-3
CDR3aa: ASSYSGAGGPGNQPQH

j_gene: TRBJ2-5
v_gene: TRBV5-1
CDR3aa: ASARDAGRETQY

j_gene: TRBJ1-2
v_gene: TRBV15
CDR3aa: ATSRGTGWYGYT

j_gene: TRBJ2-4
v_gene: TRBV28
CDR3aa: ASQVTSLAKNIQY

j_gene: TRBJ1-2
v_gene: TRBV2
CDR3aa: ASSAGTGGRGYT

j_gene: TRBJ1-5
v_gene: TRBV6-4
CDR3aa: ASSDSTGARNQPQH

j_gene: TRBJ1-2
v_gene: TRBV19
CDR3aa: ASSIQDLQGSYT

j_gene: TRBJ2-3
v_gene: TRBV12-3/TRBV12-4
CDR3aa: ASWTEGTDTQY

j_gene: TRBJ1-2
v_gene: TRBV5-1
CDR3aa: ASSSETGTGVSRGYGYT

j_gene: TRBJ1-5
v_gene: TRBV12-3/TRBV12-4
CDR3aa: ASSTGDDQPQH

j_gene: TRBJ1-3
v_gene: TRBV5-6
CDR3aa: ASSSGMYSGNTIY

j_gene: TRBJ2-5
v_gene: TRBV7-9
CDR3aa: ASSYGTGGHQETQY

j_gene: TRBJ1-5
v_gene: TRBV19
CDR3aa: ASAGTADQPQH

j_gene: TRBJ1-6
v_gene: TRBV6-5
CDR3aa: ASRQSNSPLH

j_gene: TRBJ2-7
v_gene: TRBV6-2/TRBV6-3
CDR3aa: ASSYGGYSYEQY